This TCR beta chain was obtained from a study of T-cell memory formation after mild COVID-19 (dated by TCRdb to about 2021). For the wider study: Most TCR sequence clusters were specific to one of the two donors. In a couple of donors, T-cell clones that expanded and contracted after mild COVID-19 were tracked by sequencing TCRalpha and TCRbeta repertoires over time. The cohort was made up of two young adult volunteers, one female and one male, who were previously healthy.

Sequencing used an Illumina NovaSeq 6000. TCRalpha and TCRbeta cDNA libraries were built by 5'RACE with constant-segment primers, adding sample barcodes and unique molecular identifiers. Trizol reagent was used to extract RNA from every sample. Amplification of the libraries took two PCR steps, and the second step added a second sample barcode plus Illumina TruSeq adapters. The libraries were sequenced on an Illumina NovaSeq using 2 x 150 bp paired-end reads. Per the source publication's procedure: Demultiplexing of reads and collapsing into UMI-guided consensus sequences were performed with migec v1.2.7. Using mixcr v2.1.11, UMI consensuses were aligned to TRA and TRB V and J templates and then assembled into clonotypes. A clonotype was counted as expanded or contracted only when both edgeR and NoisET called the clonotype significant, with the noise models trained on biological replicates. For edgeR calls, the thresholds were a false discovery rate-adjusted p below 0.01 and a log2 fold-change of 1. As an exploratory analysis of dynamics, max-normalized trajectories of the 1000 most abundant clonotypes were examined with PCA combined with hierarchical clustering. Separately sequenced CD4+ and CD8+ repertoires were used to assign a CD4 or CD8 phenotype to each responding clone. TCRdb redid the processing of the public reads, applying fastp at Q25 and MiXCR, and retained in-frame beta chains. For every CDR3 protein sequence, its rows merge into one entry that carries the most common genes and DNA. TCRdb's processing, not the authors', yielded these V and J calls. For this sample the table gives about 200,000 distinct CDR3 sequences, of which over 7.5% were detected only once. Roughly 3.5% of the sample belongs to the ten largest clones.

Results the study describes overall, beyond this receptor: Contracting CD4+ clones were found mainly in CM and EM memory subsets, while CD8+ clones were enriched in EMRA. Some responding clones were found in pre-infection memory, which suggests that pre-existing cross-reactive memory T cells took part in the SARS-CoV-2 response. SARS-CoV-2 specificity of the second-wave clones peaking on day 37 was not confirmed. Clones contracting from day 15 to 85 had balanced CD4/CD8 phenotypes, while a second wave expanding from day 15 to 37 was biased towards CD4+. Only two mild cases were covered by the study, and larger cohorts that include severe cases with pre-infection samples were considered necessary.

Taken from the germline V gene (reference sequence), the CDR1 and CDR2 loops are DFQATT and SNEGSKA. The CDR3 numbers 11 residues from cysteine through phenylalanine. Solely the CDR3 DNA is kept, with 33 bases framed from the first base. V is cut by 3 bases and J by 7 bases, and the space between the germline ends is 6 bases. This clonotype was found many times. The clone's antigen remains unknown. No much larger clone exists at a distance of one base, and base qualities are not known. PBMCs were isolated by Ficoll-Paque density gradient centrifugation. The clonotype comes from a man younger than 35 who had mild COVID-19 (a few samples of this study predate the infection). The sample titles of this study are shuffled in the database, so cell type and time point are left out; the donor was told from shared clones. This chain joins TRBV20-1 to TRBJ2-2, with the D gene not confidently named. Sequencing was done on a sample of PBMCs or a T cell subset sorted from them (not recorded which). The DNA sequence follows: TGCAGTGCTAGTCCGGGCGGGGAGCTGTTTTTT. It is translated as CSASPGGELFF.